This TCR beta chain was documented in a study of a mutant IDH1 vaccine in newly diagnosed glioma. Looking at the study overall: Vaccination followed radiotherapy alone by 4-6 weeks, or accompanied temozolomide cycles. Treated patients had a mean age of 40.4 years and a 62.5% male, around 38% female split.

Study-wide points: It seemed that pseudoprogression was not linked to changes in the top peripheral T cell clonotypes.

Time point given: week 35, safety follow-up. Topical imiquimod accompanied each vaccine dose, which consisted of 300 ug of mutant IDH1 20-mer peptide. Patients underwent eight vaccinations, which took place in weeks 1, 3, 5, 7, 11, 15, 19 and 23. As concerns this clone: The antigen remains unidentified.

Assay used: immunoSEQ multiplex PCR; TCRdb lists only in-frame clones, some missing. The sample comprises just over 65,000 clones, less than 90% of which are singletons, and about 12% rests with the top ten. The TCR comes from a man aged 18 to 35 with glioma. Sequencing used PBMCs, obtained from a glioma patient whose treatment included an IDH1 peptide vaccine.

The CDR3 is CASSRGQGANEKLFF. CDR3 nucleotides: TGTGCCAGCAGCCGCGGACAGGGAGCTAATGAAAAACTGTTTTTT. The gene calls are TRBV7-8 and TRBJ1-4; TRBD1 agrees at 8 bases. The CDR3 runs 15 residues. V dropped 5 bases and J dropped 3; count of bases not matched to a gene: 5. In germline, CDR1 is SGHVS, CDR2 FQNEAQ.